The T cell receptor (beta chain) described here comes from a study of regulatory T cells in long-lasting Graves disease. Study-wide background: A definition of persistent Graves' disease required over 5 years of antithyroid drugs plus positive TSH receptor antibodies. Overall study results and limits: Patients with persistent disease shared 2,741 public clonotypes, outpacing the approximately 870 shared by new patients.

This clonotype was seen only a few times. As yet, its antigen is unknown. HTBI primers from iRepertoire and Arm-PCR of CDR3 regions yielded the TCR beta libraries. A single record per CDR3 protein comes from TCRdb applying MiXCR to the multiplex PCR reads. The sample yields around 460,000 distinct CDR3 sequences, roughly 23% seen once. The time point: persistent/refractory GD, antithyroid drugs over 5 years with positive TRAb. Extracted PBMC RNA gave rise to the TCR library. Sequencing was performed on peripheral blood mononuclear cells (PBMCs), taken when the disease was refractory, from a patient treated with antithyroid drugs. This receptor was identified in a female donor with Graves disease.

CDR3 coding DNA: TGTGCCAGCAGTTACTCGCCCTCGGGGCCCTACAATGAGCAGTTCTTC. Encoded protein: CASSYSPSGPYNEQFF. J is TRBJ2-1 and V is TRBV6-2 or TRBV6-3, with D perhaps assigned TRBD1 or TRBD2 (5 bases each). The CDR3 has 16 residues. Germline V gene lookup returns CDR1 MNHEY and CDR2 SVGEGT. V was trimmed by 0 bases and J by 2 bases, leaving 11 bases between them.